The rows below give T cell receptor beta chains drawn from one sample of a study of T cell clonotyping in hematopoietic cell transplantation. The protocol was immunoSEQ multiplex PCR, while the TCRdb copy is restricted to in-frame clones and leaves out a portion. The sample has around 24,000 clones, roughly 84% seen once; the top ten hold approximately 24%. Specimen: peripheral blood mononuclear cells, collected before stem cell transplant. All receptors derive from a woman aged 55-70 years with acute myeloid leukemia. Some clones in this sample may be carry-over from other donors' samples. CDR3s include the opening cysteine and the closing phenylalanine or tryptophan. D genes are given only for firm matches. Clone size appears in some rows only: once, few, many, or a class for an expanded clone.

clone_size d_call j_call v_call cdr3_aa cdr3_nt
NA NA TRBJ2-7 TRBV6-1 CVSSDLGWGSYEQYF TGTGTCAGCAGTGATTTGGGTTGGGGTTCCTACGAGCAGTACTTC
NA TRBD1 TRBJ1-5 TRBV27 CASSSLRTGGMQPQHF TGTGCCAGCAGTTCCCTCCGGACAGGGGGTATGCAGCCCCAGCATTTT
once NA TRBJ2-5 TRBV14 CASSLLGETQYF TGTGCCAGCAGCCTACTAGGGGAGACCCAGTACTTC
once TRBD1 TRBJ2-7 TRBV27 CASSLRDRGRVEQYF TGTGCCAGCAGTTTAAGGGACAGGGGTAGAGTCGAGCAGTACTTC
once NA TRBJ1-1 TRBV11-2 CASSLVSGRPEAFF TGTGCCAGCAGCTTAGTTTCCGGACGGCCTGAAGCTTTCTTT
NA NA TRBJ2-7 TRBV7-2 CASSFSTGLNSYEQYF TGTGCCAGCAGCTTTTCTACGGGACTCAACTCCTACGAGCAGTACTTC
NA TRBD2 TRBJ2-5 TRBV5-1 CASSLATSGPQETQYF TGCGCCAGCAGCTTGGCCACTAGCGGACCGCAAGAGACCCAGTACTTC
NA NA TRBJ2-7 TRBV6-5 CASSPPGAPYEQYF TGTGCCAGCAGTCCACCGGGGGCACCCTACGAGCAGTACTTC
once NA TRBJ1-2 TRBV7-2 CASSLVRAAGYTF TGTGCCAGCAGCTTGGTCAGGGCAGCTGGCTACACCTTC
NA TRBD2 TRBJ2-1 TRBV7-2 CASSRGGAGGYQFF TGTGCCAGCAGCCGAGGAGGGGCGGGAGGTTACCAGTTCTTC
NA NA TRBJ2-7 TRBV4-3 CASSQTVLSYEQYF TGCGCCAGCAGCCAAACAGTCTTATCCTACGAGCAGTACTTC
NA TRBD1 TRBJ1-2 TRBV6-6 CASILVPGQDPYGYTF TGTGCCAGCATCTTAGTCCCGGGACAGGACCCATATGGCTACACCTTC
NA NA TRBJ1-1 TRBV19 CASSINRATEAFF TGTGCCAGTAGTATAAACAGGGCCACTGAAGCTTTCTTT